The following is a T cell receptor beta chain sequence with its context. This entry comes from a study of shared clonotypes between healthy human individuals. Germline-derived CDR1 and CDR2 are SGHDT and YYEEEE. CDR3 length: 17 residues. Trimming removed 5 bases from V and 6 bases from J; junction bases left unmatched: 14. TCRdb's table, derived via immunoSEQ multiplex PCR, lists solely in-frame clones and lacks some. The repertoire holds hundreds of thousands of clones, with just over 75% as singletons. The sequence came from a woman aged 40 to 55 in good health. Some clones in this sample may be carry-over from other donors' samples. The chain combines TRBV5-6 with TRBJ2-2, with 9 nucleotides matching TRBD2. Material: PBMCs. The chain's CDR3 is CASRSSVLAGWAGELFF. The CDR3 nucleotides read TGTGCCAGCAGGTCCTCCGTACTAGCGGGTTGGGCCGGGGAGCTGTTTTTT.